The 28 T cell receptor beta chains below all came from one sample that was sequenced in a study of blood T cell repertoires in COVID-19 (dated by TCRdb to the early 2020s). The receptor library was made with the immunoSEQ multiplex PCR assay. This immuneACCESS table, as held by TCRdb, lists in-frame sequences with V and J called but not all clones. Of the missing ones, under half trace to an unresolved V gene in checked studies; the others have no known cause. This sample is represented by fewer than 500,000 clones; roughly 85% of them were singletons. The ten largest clones represent 1.4% to 1.5% of the sample. Sample: peripheral blood. These TCRs come from a woman between 25 and 40 years old with active or convalescent COVID-19.

The chain couples TRBV7-6 to TRBJ1-6, with a possible D match to TRBD1 (5 bases). The germline V gene encodes CDR1 SGHVS and CDR2 FNYEAQ. V lost 5 bases to trimming and J lost 7 bases, with 18 bases between them. CDR3 length: 16 amino acids. CDR3 DNA sequence: TGTGCCAGCAGCCTCGGAAGCGACAGCGAAAATTCACCCCTCCACTTT. Translation: CASSLGSDSENSPLHF.

This chain connects TRBV2 to TRBJ1-4; D is undetermined. This CDR3 has 13 amino acids. Trimming stripped 6 bases from V and 8 bases from J, with 13 bases between. Looked up from germline, CDR1 is SNHLY and CDR2 is FYNNEI. The CDR3 reads CASSLVRREKLFF. The CDR3 nucleotides are TGTGCCAGCAGCCTCGTGAGGCGGGAAAAACTGTTTTTT.

The CDR3 region is CAIREQGMNTEAFF. In DNA form, the CDR3 reads TGTGCCATCAGGGAACAGGGGATGAACACTGAAGCTTTCTTT. The V gene is TRBV10-3, the J gene TRBJ1-1; 7 positions match TRBD1. The CDR3 covers 14 residues. Per the germline V gene, CDR1 is ENHRY and CDR2 is SYGVKD. V shed 6 bases, J shed 0 bases, and the junction held 4 bases outside the gene matches.

V gene TRBV6-5 combines with J gene TRBJ2-3; TRBD2 agrees at 10 bases. Looked up from germline, CDR1 is MNHEY and CDR2 is SVGAGI. The CDR3 runs 14 residues. The J segment lost 4 bases and the V segment lost 7 bases, leaving 5 bases of the junction unmatched. The CDR3 loop is CASNVAGGPDTQYF. Written as DNA, the CDR3 is TGTGCCAGCAACGTAGCGGGGGGTCCAGATACGCAGTATTTT.

The chain links TRBV19 to TRBJ1-1; TRBD1 matches at 11 bases. Germline CDR1 reads LNHDA; CDR2 reads SQIVND (reference sequence). This CDR3 comprises 15 residues. Losses at the gene ends were 3 bases for V and 6 bases for J; bases not matched to a gene: 6. The CDR3 loop is CASSMDRGPPAEAFF. CDR3 nucleotides: TGTGCCAGTAGTATGGACAGGGGGCCCCCGGCTGAAGCTTTCTTT.

The CDR3 nucleotides are TGTGCCAGCAGCGGACAGGGTGGACTCACGGTAGCTTTCTTT. Translated: CASSGQGGLTVAFF. The chain couples TRBV5-6 to TRBJ1-1; 8 positions match TRBD1. In germline, CDR1 is SGHDT, CDR2 YYEEEE. The CDR3 has 14 amino acids. The J segment lost 10 bases and the V segment lost 4 bases, leaving 12 bases of the junction unmatched.

This chain's CDR3 is CAILGDPGRTEAFF. CDR3 coding DNA: TGTGCCATCCTGGGGGACCCCGGGAGAACTGAAGCTTTCTTT. The rearrangement links TRBV6-5 to TRBJ1-1; D possibly corresponds to TRBD1 (5 bases). CDR1 MNHEY and CDR2 SVGAGI come from the germline V gene. This CDR3 is built from 14 residues. The V end lost 10 bases, the J end lost 5 bases, and 20 bases lay between the germline ends.

The rearrangement uses TRBV4-1 and TRBJ2-3; TRBD2 might be the D (5 bases). V was trimmed by 5 bases and J by 0 bases, leaving 15 bases between them. The CDR3 has 16 amino acids. CDR1 and CDR2 (germline): MGHRA, YSYEKL. The CDR3 here is CASSADSVTSTDTQYF. CDR3 coding DNA: TGCGCCAGCAGCGCTGATAGCGTGACTAGCACAGATACGCAGTATTTT.

V and J are TRBV12-3 or TRBV12-4 and TRBJ1-6, with 8 bases aligning to TRBD1. With 5 bases clipped from V and 9 bases from J, the junction kept 0 bases outside the gene matches. This CDR3 is 12 amino acids long. The DNA of the CDR3 is TGTGCCAGCAGTGACAGGGGTTCACCCCTCCACTTT. Encoded protein: CASSDRGSPLHF.

This chain uses TRBV18 with TRBJ2-2, with 10 bases identical to TRBD1. J was trimmed by 4 bases and V by 6 bases; bases with no gene match: 8. Germline lookup yields CDR1 KGHSH and CDR2 LQKENI. The CDR3 extends over 16 amino acids. The CDR3 region is CASSPRQGASTGELFF. CDR3 in DNA: TGTGCCAGCTCTCCAAGACAGGGGGCGAGCACCGGGGAGCTGTTTTTT.

This clone was observed once. V usage is TRBV28 and J usage is TRBJ2-1; weak D call: TRBD2 (5 bases). The length of the CDR3 is 18 residues. The germline V gene encodes CDR1 MDHEN and CDR2 SYDVKM. Trimming shortened V by 6 bases and J by 2 bases, and 23 bases separated the two germline ends. CDR3 loop: CASSPSRVAPKPYNEQFF. In nucleotides, the CDR3 is TGTGCCAGCAGCCCCTCGAGAGTAGCGCCGAAACCCTACAATGAGCAGTTCTTC.

This chain links TRBV7-9 with TRBJ1-2; D uncertain. The germline gives CDR1 SEHNR, CDR2 FQNEAQ (reference sequence). Between the trimmed V and J ends, which lost 4 bases and 7 bases, there was a span of 22 bases. The CDR3 has 16 amino acids. This CDR3 is CASSSVFWGGSSGYTF. The CDR3 DNA reads as TGTGCCAGCAGCTCCGTGTTTTGGGGAGGCTCCTCTGGCTACACCTTC.

V usage is TRBV6-5 and J usage is TRBJ2-5; a possible D gene is TRBD2 (5 bases). CDR1 MNHEY and CDR2 SVGAGI come from the germline V gene. Trimming pared 6 bases from V and 5 bases from J, leaving 13 bases between. This CDR3 spans 13 amino acids. The DNA of the CDR3 is TGTGCCAGCAGCGCTCGGGGTTACGAGACCCAGTACTTC. Its translation: CASSARGYETQYF.

The chain has TRBV29-1 and TRBJ2-4, with TRBD1 matching 8 bases. J gave up 4 bases and V 4 bases, and 6 bases lay outside the gene matches. The CDR3 covers 14 residues. Germline CDR1 SQVTM, CDR2 ANQGSEA. CDR3 amino acids: CSVARDRLKNIQYF. The CDR3 nucleotides read TGCAGCGTTGCCCGGGACAGGCTGAAAAACATTCAGTACTTC.

The chain is built from TRBV29-1 and TRBJ1-1; D unclear. Germline CDR1 SQVTM, CDR2 ANQGSEA. Trimming removed 5 bases from V and 3 bases from J, with 22 bases in between. The CDR3 has 16 residues. CDR3 nucleotide sequence: TGCAGCGTTCCGCCCGTACTCACTGGGCCCGACACTGAAGCTTTCTTT. Encoded protein: CSVPPVLTGPDTEAFF.

V gene TRBV2 combines with J gene TRBJ1-4; 9 bases match TRBD1. Losses at the gene ends were 10 bases for V and 7 bases for J; bases not matched to a gene: 7. The length of the CDR3 is 13 residues. The germline V gene has CDR1 SNHLY and CDR2 FYNNEI. The DNA of the CDR3 is TGTGCCACTACCGGGACAGGGTTTGAAAAACTGTTTTTT. This translates into CATTGTGFEKLFF.

The CDR3 bases are TGTGCCAGTGTGTGGGCCACTGAAGCTTTCTTT. Translation gives CASVWATEAFF. The chain uses TRBV19 and TRBJ1-1; unclear D gene. Trimming removed 8 bases from V and 4 bases from J, with 8 bases in between. Germline V gene data show CDR1 as LNHDA and CDR2 as SQIVND (reference sequence). The CDR3 sequence is 11 residues long.

The V call is TRBV3-1 (or the pseudogene TRBV3-2), the J call TRBJ2-7, with 12 bases matching TRBD2. The CDR3 is 16 amino acids. V lost 3 bases and J lost 1; bases outside the gene matches: 4. The germline CDR1 and CDR2 sequences are LGHDT and YNNKEL (reference sequence). The CDR3 is CASSQASGRASYEQYF. The CDR3 DNA follows: TGTGCCAGCAGCCAGGCTAGCGGGAGGGCATCCTACGAGCAGTACTTC.

The genes are TRBV7-2 and TRBJ1-4, with D uncertain. Germline V gene data show CDR1 as SGHTA and CDR2 as FQGNSA. The V and J ends lost 1 base and 10 bases respectively, with 16 bases between them. The CDR3 has 15 residues. The CDR3 region has the DNA TGTGCCAGCAGCTTAGAAGGCCATGGTCGGGGAAAACTGTTTTTT. It specifies CASSLEGHGRGKLFF.

There are a few counts of this clone. The chain has TRBV7-6 and TRBJ1-5; 10 bases line up with TRBD1. V lost 3 bases to trimming and J lost 0 bases; unmatched junction nucleotides: 8. CDR3 length: 18 residues. CDR1 and CDR2 from the germline V gene are SGHVS and FNYEAQ. CDR3 bases: TGTGCCAGCAGCTTGACGACAGGGGGCCAAATTAGCAATCAGCCCCAGCATTTT. It is translated as CASSLTTGGQISNQPQHF.

The chain carries TRBV27 and TRBJ1-1, with 8 nucleotides matching TRBD1. J was trimmed by 4 bases and V by 6 bases; bases with no gene match: 4. CDR1 and CDR2 from the germline V gene are MNHEY and SMNVEV (reference sequence). This CDR3 has 13 amino acids. The CDR3 region is CASRLTGGTEAFF. CDR3 nucleotides: TGTGCCAGCAGGCTCACAGGGGGCACTGAAGCTTTCTTT.

Comments on this clone: Other nucleotide sequences in the sample specify the same CDR3. This chain joins TRBV18 and TRBJ1-6, with 8 bases that match TRBD1. There are 14 residues in the CDR3. Germline assignment: CDR1 KGHSH and CDR2 LQKENI. V lost 3 bases, J lost 5 bases, and 0 bases stayed unmatched. The CDR3 here is CASSPTGDNSPLHF. The CDR3 DNA follows: TGTGCCAGCTCACCGACAGGGGATAATTCACCCCTCCACTTT.

This clone has more than one count but fewer than ten. The rearrangement joins TRBV6-6 to TRBJ2-5; the match to TRBD2 covers 12 bases. The ends lost 5 bases at V and 0 bases at J; junction bases unmatched: 10. The CDR3 consists of 18 residues. The germline gives CDR1 MNHNY, CDR2 SVGAGI (reference sequence). The CDR3 loop reads CASSLTSGGFNYQETQYF. CDR3 bases: TGTGCCAGCAGTCTCACTAGCGGGGGGTTCAATTACCAAGAGACCCAGTACTTC.

The chain is built from TRBV6-5 and TRBJ2-1; 14 nucleotides align to TRBD2. The CDR3 length is 15 residues. J was trimmed by 4 bases and V by 6 bases; bases with no gene match: 2. Germline-derived CDR1 and CDR2 are MNHEY and SVGAGI. CDR3 DNA: TGTGCCAGCAGCTGGACTAGCGGGGGGTACAATGAGCAGTTCTTC. Protein product: CASSWTSGGYNEQFF.

The gene calls are TRBV4-1 and TRBJ1-2, with D possibly being TRBD1 (6 bases). This CDR3 comprises 14 residues. CDR1 is MGHRA, CDR2 YSYEKL, per germline. V lost 1 base and J 4 bases, leaving 10 bases between the germline ends. CDR3 nucleotide sequence: TGCGCCAGCAGCCAAGTTGCACAGGGCTATGGCTACACCTTC. Encoded protein: CASSQVAQGYGYTF.

The V call is TRBV15, the J call TRBJ2-7; D unresolved. In germline, CDR1 is LNHNV, CDR2 YYDKDF (reference sequence). Trimming cost V 0 bases and J 1 base, with 10 bases left between them. The CDR3 has 15 amino acids. Here the CDR3 reads CATSRDLAVSYEQYF. For the CDR3, the DNA is TGTGCCACCAGCAGAGATCTGGCGGTATCCTACGAGCAGTACTTC.

V is TRBV10-3 and J is TRBJ2-1; TRBD2 matches 7 bases. The V gene's germline CDR1 is ENHRY and CDR2 SYGVKD. The trim removed 9 bases at V and 7 bases at J, leaving 12 bases unmatched. The CDR3 runs 14 residues. In DNA form, the CDR3 reads TGTGCCATGACCTCGGGAGGTAGAGATAATGAGCAGTTCTTC. Translation: CAMTSGGRDNEQFF.

CDR3 sequence reads: CASRQSGGSGTDTQYF. The CDR3 DNA sequence: TGTGCCAGCCGACAGTCTGGGGGGAGCGGCACAGATACGCAGTATTTT. This chain uses TRBV11-3 with TRBJ2-3; tentatively, D is TRBD2 (6 bases). Trimming took 8 bases from V and 1 from J, leaving 19 bases between them. Germline V gives CDR1 SGHNT, CDR2 YENEEA. The CDR3 has 16 residues. Together with reference TRBV11-3 and TRBJ2-3, the CDR3 gives the full variable domain: EAGVVQSPRYKIIEKKQPVAFWCNPISGHNTLYWYLQNLGQGPELLIRYENEEAVDDSQLPKDRFSAERLKGVDSTLKIQPAELGDSAVYLCASRQSGGSGTDTQYFGPGTRLTVL.